This T cell receptor beta chain is from a study of cytomegalovirus exposure and HLA in healthy donors. About this clone: The target antigen is unknown.

With 60 Vbeta and 13 Jbeta primers, the PCR was carried out. Assay: immunoSEQ multiplex PCR; the TCRdb copy retains only in-frame clones and omits some. The sample consists of fewer than 250,000 clones, roughly 76% of them appearing once. V shed 2 bases, J shed 0 bases, and the junction held 9 bases outside the gene matches. This CDR3 is 19 amino acids long. From germline, CDR1 is SGHTA and CDR2 FQGTGA. Study-level results: In most subjects, TCR beta sequences reportedly gave accurate predictions of HLA-A and HLA-B alleles.

The sequenced sample was PBMCs. The receptor comes from a woman aged 25 to 45 in good health and CMV-seropositive. The chain links TRBV7-3 to TRBJ2-6; 8 bases fit TRBD1. CDR3 coding DNA: TGTGCCAGCAGCTTAGTTATGAGACAGGGGTCCTCTGGGGCCAACGTCCTGACTTTC. This translates into CASSLVMRQGSSGANVLTF. Supplemented by reference TRBV7-3 and TRBJ2-6, the full variable domain reads GAGVSQTPSNKVTEKGKYVELRCDPISGHTALYWYRQSLGQGPEFLIYFQGTGAADDSGLPNDRFFAVRPEGSVSTLKIQRTERGDSAVYLCASSLVMRQGSSGANVLTFGAGSRLTVL.